This passage covers 23 T cell receptor beta chains from one sample sequenced in a study of CD8 T cells in ankylosing spondylitis (TCRdb year 2017). Library creation used 5' RACE. TCRdb records Illumina HiSeq 2500 as the sequencer. The public reads were reprocessed in TCRdb via fastp at Q25 and MiXCR, keeping in-frame beta chains. Each record represents a unique CDR3 protein, reported with the most common genes and DNA among its rows. Here the sample has 200,000 to 300,000 distinct CDR3 sequences; approximately 24% occur a single time. The biggest ten clones account for approximately 0.61% of the sample. Sequenced: blood, either unsorted or a sorted T cell fraction (not recorded which). Receptor source: a male donor with ankylosing spondylitis or in good health (not recorded which).

This clonotype occurred many times. The chain has TRBV20-1 and TRBJ2-1; TRBD2 might be the D (5 bases). Germline V gene sequence: CDR1 DFQATT, CDR2 SNEGSKA (reference sequence). This CDR3 contains 11 residues. The CDR3 bases are TGCAGCCCCATGGGCCGGGGAGAGCAGTTCTTC. The encoded protein is CSPMGRGEQFF.

This clonotype occurred a few times. CDR3 in amino acids: CASKRDGKSNQPQHF. The CDR3 bases are TGTGCCAGCAAGCGGGACGGAAAGTCTAATCAGCCCCAGCATTTT. This rearrangement joins TRBV2 to TRBJ1-5; D perhaps matches TRBD1 (5 bases). CDR3 length: 15 amino acids. Germline loops: CDR1 SNHLY, CDR2 FYNNEI. The germline V and J ends were trimmed by 7 bases and 4 bases, with 17 bases remaining between them.

The J gene is TRBJ2-3, the V gene TRBV5-4; 10 bases match TRBD2. Trimming at V came to 3 bases and at J to 8 bases, leaving 12 bases not matched to a gene. The germline V gene has CDR1 SGHNT and CDR2 YYREEE (reference sequence). This CDR3 has 16 residues. The CDR3 loop is CASSSLLAGGFGTQYF. The CDR3 region has the DNA TGTGCCAGCAGCTCCCTCTTAGCGGGGGGTTTCGGTACGCAGTATTTT.

The gene calls are TRBV20-1 and TRBJ2-2; perhaps TRBD1 as D (6 bases). The V gene's germline CDR1 is DFQATT and CDR2 SNEGSKA (reference sequence). This CDR3 contains 14 residues. The ends were cut back, 4 bases at V and 2 bases at J, with 11 bases in the middle. DNA of the CDR3: TGCAGTGCTAAGGGGACAACCAACACCGGGGAGCTGTTTTTT. Amino acids: CSAKGTTNTGELFF.

The chain carries TRBV20-1 and TRBJ1-6; no firm D call. Between the trimmed V and J ends, which lost 0 bases and 3 bases, there was a span of 12 bases. Germline CDR1 DFQATT, CDR2 SNEGSKA (reference sequence). This CDR3 comprises 16 residues. The CDR3 DNA follows: TGCAGTGCTAGAGAGACGGAAACACTCTATAATTCACCCCTCCACTTT. It translates to CSARETETLYNSPLHF.

Ten or more counts support this clonotype. The V gene is TRBV20-1, the J gene TRBJ1-2, with 7 bases matching TRBD1. Per the germline V gene, CDR1 is DFQATT and CDR2 is SNEGSKA (reference sequence). This CDR3 is 11 amino acids long. V shed 5 bases and J 7 bases; nucleotides not matched to a gene: 4. The CDR3 here is CSASNRGGYTF. For the CDR3, the DNA is TGCAGTGCTTCTAACAGGGGTGGCTACACCTTC.

This clonotype was recorded at least ten times. V is TRBV12-3 or TRBV12-4 and J is TRBJ2-2; 8 nucleotides align to TRBD1. Unmatched junction bases numbered 5, after V lost 8 bases and J lost 3 bases. This CDR3 contains 14 residues. CDR3 loop: CASQGARDTGELFF. The CDR3 region has the DNA TGTGCCAGCCAGGGGGCGCGGGACACCGGGGAGCTGTTTTTT.

This clonotype was detected a few times. The chain joins TRBV20-1 to TRBJ1-5; perhaps TRBD1 as D (5 bases). The CDR3 has 15 amino acids. Trimming left V 2 bases short and J 1 base short, with 12 bases between. CDR1 and CDR2 (germline): DFQATT, SNEGSKA (reference sequence). The CDR3 DNA reads TGCAGTGCTAGACCCTCGGGGACCAGCAATCAGCCCCAGCATTTT. As protein: CSARPSGTSNQPQHF.

V usage is TRBV20-1 and J usage is TRBJ2-7, with unresolved D. V was shortened by 6 bases and J by 1 base, with 10 bases between the two germline ends. Germline V gene sequence: CDR1 DFQATT, CDR2 SNEGSKA (reference sequence). The CDR3 length is 12 residues. CDR3: CSALEGSYEQYF. The CDR3 DNA sequence: TGCAGTGCCTTAGAAGGATCCTACGAGCAGTACTTC.

V is TRBV24-1 and J is TRBJ2-4, with 10 bases matching TRBD1. Germline V gene sequence: CDR1 KGHDR, CDR2 SFDVKD. V dropped 5 bases and J dropped 4; count of bases not matched to a gene: 7. The CDR3 extends over 16 amino acids. The CDR3 is CATSGGQGVGKNIQYF. The CDR3 nucleotides read TGTGCCACCAGTGGTGGACAGGGGGTCGGAAAAAACATTCAGTACTTC.

The chain joins TRBV9 to TRBJ2-5; D gene uncertain. Germline loops: CDR1 SGDLS, CDR2 YYNGEE. Trimming shortened V by 0 bases and J by 0 bases, and 12 bases separated the two germline ends. This CDR3 region has 16 residues. CDR3 in amino acids: CASSVGVLEYQETQYF. Written as DNA, the CDR3 is TGTGCCAGCAGCGTAGGCGTTTTAGAGTACCAAGAGACCCAGTACTTC.

Only a few counts were recorded for this clonotype. J is TRBJ2-5 and V is TRBV2, with D maybe TRBD1 (6 bases). Trimming took 3 bases from V and 4 from J, leaving 9 bases between them. The CDR3 length is 13 residues. CDR1 and CDR2 (germline): SNHLY, FYNNEI. CDR3: CASSETRGETQYF. CDR3 nucleotides: TGTGCCAGCAGTGAGACCAGGGGAGAGACCCAGTACTTC. Combining the CDR3 with reference TRBV2 and TRBJ2-5 gives the whole variable domain EPEVTQTPSHQVTQMGQEVILRCVPISNHLYFYWYRQILGQKVEFLVSFYNNEISEKSEIFDDQFSVERPDGSNFTLKIRSTKLEDSAMYFCASSETRGETQYFGPGTRLLVL.

This clonotype has a handful of counts. The chain has TRBV29-1 and TRBJ2-5; 14 nucleotides match TRBD2. Germline V gene data show CDR1 as SQVTM and CDR2 as ANQGSEA. The CDR3 runs 15 residues. With 7 bases clipped from V and 1 base from J, the junction kept 5 bases outside the gene matches. The CDR3 sequence: CSARLAGGSQETQYF. The CDR3 DNA is TGCAGCGCCAGACTAGCGGGGGGGAGCCAAGAGACCCAGTACTTC.

This clonotype has at least ten counts. This rearrangement joins TRBV7-9 to TRBJ1-2; 8 bases line up with TRBD1. CDR1 is SEHNR, CDR2 FQNEAQ, per germline (reference sequence). J lost 6 bases, V lost 5 bases, and 11 bases had no gene match. This CDR3 contains 15 residues. The CDR3 DNA is TGTGCCAGCAGCCCAGGGGGCGCTTACCTTCATGGCTACACCTTC. Its protein is CASSPGGAYLHGYTF.

The V and J genes are TRBV20-1 and TRBJ2-2; 8 bases agree with TRBD2. This CDR3 comprises 16 residues. V shed 0 bases and J 5 bases; nucleotides not matched to a gene: 8. Germline V gene lookup returns CDR1 DFQATT and CDR2 SNEGSKA (reference sequence). CDR3 in DNA: TGCAGTGCTAGAGATCCCGGGGGGGATAGGACCGGGGAGCTGTTTTTT. It is translated as CSARDPGGDRTGELFF.

This clonotype was seen many times. The chain carries TRBV15 and TRBJ1-5, with 9 bases fitting TRBD1. V lost 1 base, J lost 4 bases, and 5 bases stayed unmatched. Germline CDR1 and CDR2: LNHNV and YYDKDF (reference sequence). There are 16 residues in the CDR3. CDR3 region: CATSRAPGTGNQPQHF. CDR3 bases: TGTGCCACCAGCAGAGCCCCCGGGACAGGGAATCAGCCCCAGCATTTT.

In its sample, this clonotype was seen a few times. The rearrangement uses TRBV15 and TRBJ1-5; no clear D gene. Germline V CDR1 and CDR2: LNHNV, YYDKDF (reference sequence). The CDR3 runs 8 residues. The CDR3 DNA reads as TGTAGCAATCAGCCCCAGCATTTT. Translating gives CSNQPQHF. The complete variable domain, with remaining parts taken from reference TRBV15 and TRBJ1-5, reads DAMVIQNPRYQVTQFGKPVTLSCSQTLNHNVMYWYQQKSSQAPKLLFHYYDKDFNNEADTPDNFQSRRPNTSFCFLDIRSPGLGDTAMYLCSNQPQHFGDGTRLSIL.

This sequence joins TRBV3-1 and TRBJ2-2; D may be TRBD2 (5 bases). This CDR3 comprises 15 residues. Germline-derived CDR1 and CDR2 are LGHDT and YNNKEL (reference sequence). V lost 4 bases and J lost 6, with 15 bases in between. The CDR3 is CASSPGNRLAGELFF. The CDR3, as DNA: TGTGCCAGCAGCCCCGGGAACCGCCTCGCCGGGGAGCTGTTTTTT.

The chain recombines TRBV5-1 with TRBJ2-5; 7 bases are shared with TRBD1. Germline-derived CDR1 and CDR2 are SGHRS and YFSETQ. The length of the CDR3 is 14 residues. Losses at the gene ends were 0 bases for V and 5 bases for J; bases not matched to a gene: 4. CDR3 nucleotides: TGCGCCAGCAGCTTGGGACAGGGCAGGGAGACCCAGTACTTC. Residues: CASSLGQGRETQYF.

The gene calls are TRBV7-6 and TRBJ2-1; tentative D call: TRBD1 (6 bases). Trimming stripped 3 bases from V and 8 bases from J, with 20 bases between. The CDR3 length is 16 residues. The germline V gene has CDR1 SGHVS and CDR2 FNYEAQ. The CDR3 DNA is TGTGCCAGCAGCTTTAGGGCTTTGGTGAAGGGGGATGAGCAGTTCTTC. Amino acids: CASSFRALVKGDEQFF. Complete variable domain (other parts from reference TRBV7-6 and TRBJ2-1): GAGVSQSPRYKVTKRGQDVALRCDPISGHVSLYWYRQALGQGPEFLTYFNYEAQQDKSGLPNDRFSAERPEGSISTLTIQRTEQRDSAMYRCASSFRALVKGDEQFFGPGTRLTVL.

The CDR3 protein is CSARGPSGGNIRDTQYF. Here the CDR3 DNA reads TGCAGTGCTCGTGGCCCTAGCGGGGGAAACATTCGAGATACGCAGTATTTT. The chain is built from TRBV20-1 and TRBJ2-3; the match to TRBD2 covers 10 bases. This CDR3 is built from 17 residues. The V gene's germline CDR1 is DFQATT and CDR2 SNEGSKA (reference sequence). Trimming took 5 bases from V and 5 from J; bases not matched to a gene: 16.

Points on this clonotype: Compared with germline, one end of the junction differs, possibly owing to a read error. V usage is TRBV5-5 and J usage is TRBJ2-3; TRBD2 agrees at 12 bases. Germline V lookup: CDR1 SGHKS, CDR2 YYEKEE (reference sequence). This CDR3 region has 17 residues. The CDR3 sequence is CASSLGPANLLAGGPDF. The CDR3 DNA reads as TGTGCCAGCAGCCTCGGCCCAGCAAATTTACTAGCGGGGGGACCGGATTTT.

This chain joins TRBV7-9 and TRBJ2-3; possible D gene TRBD1, 5 bases. With 3 bases removed from V and 4 bases from J, the gap between germline ends came to 14 bases. This CDR3 is 15 amino acids long. In germline, CDR1 is SEHNR, CDR2 FQNEAQ (reference sequence). CDR3 sequence reads: CASSFVGIGADTQYF. CDR3 in DNA: TGTGCCAGCAGCTTCGTGGGGATAGGGGCAGATACGCAGTATTTT.